This T cell receptor (beta chain) stems from a study of identical twins. Study-wide findings and caveats: Fewer insertions were carried by abundant cord blood beta clonotypes, but none was seen in memory repertoires.

This CDR3 comprises 12 residues. V lost 5 bases and J lost 6; bases outside the gene matches: 3. Germline V CDR1 and CDR2: SGHAT, FQDESV (reference sequence). This clonotype was counted many times. Its antigen is undetermined. TCRdb processed the 5' RACE reads anew with MiXCR; each CDR3 protein has one entry. The table has 250,000 or so distinct CDR3 sequences, 6.5% to 9.5% seen once. Healthy Caucasians alone served as donors. The sample also formed part of further work on yellow fever vaccine responses in identical twins.

The sequence came from a woman younger than 35 in good health. The genes are TRBV11-1 and TRBJ2-7; 8 nucleotides agree with TRBD1. Sequenced: CD8+ T cells sorted from blood. The CDR3 loop is CASSRTGGEQYF. The CDR3 nucleotides read TGTGCCAGCAGCCGAACAGGGGGCGAGCAGTACTTC.